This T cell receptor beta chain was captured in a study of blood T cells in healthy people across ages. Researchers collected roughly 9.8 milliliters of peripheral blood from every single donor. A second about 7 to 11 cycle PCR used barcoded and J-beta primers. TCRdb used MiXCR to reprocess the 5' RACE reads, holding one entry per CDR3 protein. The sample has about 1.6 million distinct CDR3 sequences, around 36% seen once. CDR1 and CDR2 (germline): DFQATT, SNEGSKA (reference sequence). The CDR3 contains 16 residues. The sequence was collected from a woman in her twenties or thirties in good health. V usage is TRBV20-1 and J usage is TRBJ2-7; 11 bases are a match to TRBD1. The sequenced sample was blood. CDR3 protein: CSRPRTGGAGSYEQYF. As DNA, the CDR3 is TGCAGCCGCCCCAGGACAGGGGGCGCAGGATCCTACGAGCAGTACTTC.